The sequence of this T cell receptor (beta chain) was determined in a study of metastatic and nonmetastatic thyroid tumors. Study-level information: For malignant and benign thyroid patients, tumor or nodule tissue and blood were the sources whose repertoires were compared.

Thyroid surgery was preceded by no treatment in any patient. At least ten counts were recorded for this clone. The antigen is unknown. Original data processing: Building a distant-metastasis classifier for papillary thyroid cancer drew on CDR3 differences across clinicopathological groups. With MiXCR, TCRdb reprocessed the PCR reads. TCRdb's processing, not the authors', yielded these V and J calls. The sample has 15,000 to 20,000 clones, less than 35% seen once; the top ten hold around 13%. Whole-study findings and limits: Malignant thyroid tumors reportedly exceeded benign nodules significantly in TCR beta diversity, with the difference appearing in blood and tumor.

This TCR derives from a female donor with papillary thyroid cancer or a benign thyroid nodule (not recorded which). Some clones in this sample may be carry-over from other donors' samples. The specimen was tumor tissue.

The CDR3 loop reads CSVESRASYEQYF. The CDR3 DNA is TGCAGCGTTGAGTCTCGGGCCTCCTACGAGCAGTACTTC. The chain is built from TRBV29-1 and TRBJ2-7; D gene uncertain. Germline V gene lookup returns CDR1 SQVTM and CDR2 ANQGSEA. The CDR3 has 13 amino acids. Trimming removed 3 bases at V and 0 bases at J, with 9 bases between.